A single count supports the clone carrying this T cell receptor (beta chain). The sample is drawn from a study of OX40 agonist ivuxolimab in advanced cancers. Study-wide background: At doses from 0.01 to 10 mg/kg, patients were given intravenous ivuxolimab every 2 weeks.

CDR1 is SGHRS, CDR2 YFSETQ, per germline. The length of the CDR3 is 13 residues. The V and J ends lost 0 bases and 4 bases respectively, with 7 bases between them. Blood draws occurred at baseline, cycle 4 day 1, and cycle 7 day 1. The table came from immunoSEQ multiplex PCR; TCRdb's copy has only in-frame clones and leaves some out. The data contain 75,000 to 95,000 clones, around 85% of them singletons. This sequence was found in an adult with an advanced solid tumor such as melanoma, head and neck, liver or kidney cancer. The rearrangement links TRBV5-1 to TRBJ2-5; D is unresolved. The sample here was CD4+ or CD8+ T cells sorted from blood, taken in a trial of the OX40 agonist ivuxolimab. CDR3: CASSLGKRETQYF. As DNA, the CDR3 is TGCGCCAGCAGCTTGGGGAAAAGAGAGACCCAGTACTTC.